This T cell receptor (beta chain) was sequenced in a study of vaccination and CD4 T cells after COVID-19. For this clonotype: Its target is not known.

Sequencing of cultured CD4+ T cell DNA used the Oncomine TCR Beta short-read assay. TCRdb re-called the PCR reads through MiXCR, storing one row per CDR3 protein. The data hold about 22,000 distinct CDR3 sequences, with less than 45% observed a single time. V lost 5 bases and J 3 bases, leaving 20 bases between the germline ends. Looked up from germline, CDR1 is MNHNS and CDR2 is SASEGT. CDR3 length: 17 amino acids. The time point denotes: late sampling 161 to 241 days after vaccination in a few convalescent patients. The treatment denotes: roughly 10-day PBMC culture with coronavirus spike peptide pools or control peptides (ViraFEST assay).

This sequence was found in a human donor who had recovered from COVID-19. The material was CD4+ T cells from blood, cultured in vitro, obtained about 7 months after SARS-CoV-2 vaccination. This chain uses TRBV6-1 with TRBJ1-5; maybe TRBD1 (6 bases). This CDR3 reads CASSPNGGDRLNQPQHF. In DNA, the CDR3 is TGTGCCAGCAGTCCAAACGGTGGAGACAGGCTCAATCAGCCCCAGCATTTT.